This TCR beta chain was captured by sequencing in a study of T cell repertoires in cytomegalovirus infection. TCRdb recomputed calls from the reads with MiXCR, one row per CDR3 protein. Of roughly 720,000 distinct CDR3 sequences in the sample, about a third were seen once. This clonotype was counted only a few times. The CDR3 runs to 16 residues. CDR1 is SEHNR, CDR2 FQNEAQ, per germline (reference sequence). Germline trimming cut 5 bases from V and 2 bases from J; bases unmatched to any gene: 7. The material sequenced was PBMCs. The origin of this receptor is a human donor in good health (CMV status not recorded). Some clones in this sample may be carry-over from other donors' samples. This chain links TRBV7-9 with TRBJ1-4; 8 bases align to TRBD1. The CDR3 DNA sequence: TGTGCCAGCAGCGCGGACAGGGTGAGGACTAATGAAAAACTGTTTTTT. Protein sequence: CASSADRVRTNEKLFF. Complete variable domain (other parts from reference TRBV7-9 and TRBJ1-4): DTGVSQNPRHKITKRGQNVTFRCDPISEHNRLYWYRQTLGQGPEFLTYFQNEAQLEKSRLLSDRFSAERPKGSFSTLEIQRTEQGDSAMYLCASSADRVRTNEKLFFGSGTQLSVL.